These 26 T cell receptor beta chains originate from one sample sequenced in a study of T-cell memory formation after mild COVID-19. TCRdb re-derived calls from the 5' RACE reads in MiXCR, one entry per CDR3 protein. In the table there are roughly 29,000 distinct CDR3 sequences, around 6.8% of which are singletons. The sample taken for sequencing was PBMCs or a T cell subset sorted from them (not recorded which). All receptors derive from an adult woman who had mild COVID-19 (a few samples of this study predate the infection). Cell type and time point are not known.

In this sample, this clonotype is medium-sized (0.01 to 0.1%). V gene TRBV7-9 combines with J gene TRBJ2-5; no clear D. CDR3 length: 12 residues. Trimming pared 0 bases from V and 5 bases from J, leaving 4 bases between. Germline CDR1 and CDR2: SEHNR and FQNEAQ (reference sequence). In nucleotides, the CDR3 is TGTGCCAGCAGCTTAGCGTTGGAGACCCAGTACTTC. The encoded protein is CASSLALETQYF.

This clonotype was observed many times. The chain links TRBV24-1 to TRBJ2-1; no clear D gene. V lost 0 bases to trimming and J lost 10 bases, with 15 bases between them. The CDR3 runs to 15 residues. CDR1 and CDR2 from the germline V gene are KGHDR and SFDVKD. CDR3 sequence (DNA): TGTGCCACCAGTGATTTGAGGGCAGCCGCCGGGGAGCAGTTCTTC. Its protein product is CATSDLRAAAGEQFF.

At least ten counts were recorded for this clonotype. The chain has TRBV20-1 and TRBJ2-5; D may match TRBD1 or TRBD2 (6 bases each). V dropped 3 bases and J dropped 0 bases, with 8 bases sitting between them. CDR1 and CDR2 (germline): DFQATT, SNEGSKA (reference sequence). The CDR3 length is 13 residues. Here the CDR3 DNA reads TGCAGTGCTAGGCGGGACAACCAAGAGACCCAGTACTTC. It encodes CSARRDNQETQYF.

This clonotype was detected many times. The chain combines TRBV20-1 with TRBJ1-6; D uncertain. This CDR3 spans 14 amino acids. Germline V CDR1 and CDR2: DFQATT, SNEGSKA (reference sequence). V lost 1 base and J lost 5, with 9 bases in between. CDR3 sequence: CSARGSRDNSPLHF. The DNA of the CDR3 is TGCAGTGCTAGAGGCAGCAGAGATAATTCACCCCTCCACTTT.

This clonotype was recorded at least ten times. The CDR3 protein is CASSGRLYSGNTIYF. CDR3 coding DNA: TGTGCCAGCAGCGGCCGGCTCTACTCTGGAAACACCATATATTTT. The chain couples TRBV12-3 or TRBV12-4 to TRBJ1-3, with unresolved D. The CDR3 has 15 residues. The V end lost 6 bases, the J end lost 0 bases, and 12 bases lay between the germline ends.

This clonotype came up many times. The genes are TRBV4-1 and TRBJ2-2, with 9 bases that match TRBD1. Germline-derived CDR1 and CDR2 are MGHRA and YSYEKL. Trimming took 5 bases from V and 6 from J; bases not matched to a gene: 10. The CDR3 has 16 residues. The CDR3 sequence: CASSSEGQGPSGELFF. CDR3 coding DNA: TGCGCCAGCAGCTCTGAGGGACAGGGTCCCTCCGGGGAGCTGTTTTTT.

This clonotype was observed many times. CDR3 nucleotides: TGCAGCGTTGTGAAGGGCTATGGCTACACCTTC. Amino acid sequence: CSVVKGYGYTF. The chain links TRBV29-1 to TRBJ1-2, with unresolved D. Germline V CDR1 and CDR2: SQVTM, ANQGSEA. The CDR3 runs to 11 residues. V lost 4 bases to trimming and J lost 4 bases, with 7 bases between them.

This clonotype was seen ten or more times. The CDR3: CASSDSSGGAKDTQYF. The CDR3 bases are TGTGCCAGCAGTGACTCTAGCGGGGGGGCCAAAGATACGCAGTATTTT. The J gene is TRBJ2-3, the V gene TRBV6-4; TRBD2 agrees at 11 bases. Germline V gene sequence: CDR1 MRHNA, CDR2 SNTAGT. CDR3 length: 16 residues. Trimming at V came to 0 bases and at J to 5 bases, leaving 4 bases not matched to a gene.

This clonotype was found many times. The chain carries TRBV10-3 and TRBJ1-5; D is unresolved. V was pared by 3 bases and J by 1 base, with 1 base between. In germline, CDR1 is ENHRY, CDR2 SYGVKD. The CDR3 runs to 12 residues. The CDR3 nucleotides read TGTGCCATCAGTGAAAGCAATCAGCCCCAGCATTTT. It encodes CAISESNQPQHF.

This clonotype was counted ten times or more. The rearrangement joins TRBV20-1 to TRBJ2-7, with D maybe TRBD2 (6 bases). CDR1 and CDR2 from the germline V gene are DFQATT and SNEGSKA (reference sequence). The CDR3 is 16 residues long. V lost 4 bases, J lost 0 bases, and 19 bases lay in between. CDR3: CSATPRGQGLSYEQYF. The CDR3 nucleotides are TGCAGTGCTACCCCAAGAGGCCAGGGACTCTCCTACGAGCAGTACTTC.

By frequency in the sample, this clonotype is medium-sized. The chain combines TRBV12-3 or TRBV12-4 with TRBJ1-4; no reliable D call. This CDR3 is built from 14 residues. V was clipped by 6 bases and J by 0 bases, with 8 bases between them. DNA for the CDR3: TGTGCCAGCAGCTCGTACGCAACTAATGAAAAACTGTTTTTT. Translating it yields CASSSYATNEKLFF.

This clonotype was recorded at least ten times. The chain has TRBV7-8 and TRBJ2-7; 11 bases map to TRBD2. CDR3 length: 16 residues. J was trimmed by 7 bases and V by 6 bases; bases with no gene match: 14. From germline, CDR1 is SGHVS and CDR2 FQNEAQ. The CDR3 region is CASSTPGLAVPREQYF. The DNA for the CDR3 is TGTGCCAGCAGTACGCCGGGACTAGCGGTCCCTAGGGAGCAGTACTTC.

This clonotype came up a few times. The chain couples TRBV20-1 to TRBJ1-2; D remains unclear. V dropped 0 bases and J dropped 2 bases, with 10 bases sitting between them. There are 14 residues in the CDR3. Germline CDR1 is DFQATT and CDR2 is SNEGSKA (reference sequence). CDR3 sequence: CSARDPRHNYGYTF. CDR3 bases: TGCAGTGCTAGAGATCCGCGGCACAACTATGGCTACACCTTC.

This clonotype was seen at least ten times. The chain has TRBV12-3 or TRBV12-4 and TRBJ2-3, with 9 nucleotides matching TRBD2. Trimming cost V 3 bases and J 6 bases; bases outside gene matches: 7. The CDR3 sequence is 15 residues long. In DNA, the CDR3 is TGTGCCAGCAGTTTGGGACTAGCAGGCGTGGATACGCAGTATTTT. It is translated as CASSLGLAGVDTQYF.

In this sample, this clonotype turned up many times. The CDR3, as DNA: TGTGCCAGCAACCCCGGACGGACTACCGGGGAGCTGTTTTTT. It translates to CASNPGRTTGELFF. The chain carries TRBV6-2 or TRBV6-3 and TRBJ2-2; TRBD2 is a possible D gene (5 bases). Germline V gene sequence: CDR1 MNHEY, CDR2 SVGEGT. The CDR3 contains 14 residues. The V end lost 7 bases, the J end lost 5 bases, and 14 bases lay between the germline ends.

On this clonotype: Being one base from a much bigger clone, this may be a read error. V is TRBV12-3 or TRBV12-4 and J is TRBJ1-1, with unresolved D. The CDR3 is 14 amino acids. V dropped 2 bases and J dropped 3 bases, with 10 bases sitting between them. The CDR3 protein is CASSLHEVHTEAFF. The CDR3 DNA sequence: TGTGCCAGCAGTTTACATGAAGTTCACACTGAAGCTTTCTTT.

At least ten counts were recorded for this clonotype. The chain joins TRBV7-6 to TRBJ2-5; maybe TRBD1 (5 bases). V dropped 4 bases and J dropped 2 bases, with 11 bases sitting between them. Looked up from germline, CDR1 is SGHVS and CDR2 is FNYEAQ. CDR3 length: 14 residues. The CDR3 region is CASSSTRQQETQYF. Written as DNA, the CDR3 is TGTGCCAGCAGCTCCACCCGACAGCAAGAGACCCAGTACTTC. The full variable domain, in which reference TRBV7-6 and TRBJ2-5 provide the parts outside the CDR3, is GAGVSQSPRYKVTKRGQDVALRCDPISGHVSLYWYRQALGQGPEFLTYFNYEAQQDKSGLPNDRFSAERPEGSISTLTIQRTEQRDSAMYRCASSSTRQQETQYFGPGTRLLVL.

The chain is built from TRBV5-8 and TRBJ2-5, with TRBD1 matching over 7 bases. The V gene's germline CDR1 is SGHTS and CDR2 YDEGEE. The CDR3 spans 17 residues. V lost 4 bases, J lost 5 bases, and 17 bases stayed unmatched. In DNA, the CDR3 is TGTGCCAGCAGCCCCTTGACCCCGACAGGGCCTGGTGAGACCCAGTACTTC. Amino acid sequence: CASSPLTPTGPGETQYF. Full variable domain (rest looked up from reference TRBV5-8 and TRBJ2-5): EAGVTQSPTHLIKTRGQQATLRCSPISGHTSVYWYQQALGLGLQFLLWYDEGEERNRGNFPPRFSGRQFPNYSSELNVNALELEDSALYLCASSPLTPTGPGETQYFGPGTRLLVL.

The chain carries TRBV20-1 and TRBJ2-1; no definite D call. Trimming cost V 8 bases and J 4 bases, with 9 bases left between them. The CDR3 runs 11 residues. Germline V gene lookup returns CDR1 DFQATT and CDR2 SNEGSKA (reference sequence). In nucleotides, the CDR3 is TGCAGTATCGCTGGGTACAATGAGCAGTTCTTC. This encodes CSIAGYNEQFF.

This clonotype was seen at least ten times. The rearrangement uses TRBV2 and TRBJ1-2; perhaps TRBD1 as D (6 bases). The V and J ends lost 5 bases and 6 bases respectively, with 19 bases between them. Germline V gives CDR1 SNHLY, CDR2 FYNNEI. The CDR3 has 15 residues. The CDR3 reads CASSPLITGLNGYTF. The CDR3 nucleotides read TGTGCCAGCAGTCCTCTTATAACAGGGCTAAATGGCTACACCTTC.

This clonotype was detected ten times or more. The chain links TRBV20-1 to TRBJ2-5; possibly TRBD2 for D (6 bases). Trimming took 0 bases from V and 4 from J, leaving 18 bases between them. The CDR3 totals 16 residues. Per the germline V gene, CDR1 is DFQATT and CDR2 is SNEGSKA (reference sequence). For the CDR3, the DNA is TGCAGTGCTAGAGATCGGATTTGGGAGGCTGGAGAGACCCAGTACTTC. Translation gives CSARDRIWEAGETQYF.

The table lists this clonotype with many counts. The chain recombines TRBV5-4 with TRBJ1-2; weak D call: TRBD1 (5 bases). V lost 5 bases to trimming and J lost 2 bases, with 16 bases between them. This CDR3 is 15 amino acids long. The germline CDR1 and CDR2 sequences are SGHNT and YYREEE (reference sequence). The CDR3 is CASRIQGFGNYGYTF. CDR3 bases: TGTGCCAGCAGGATCCAGGGTTTCGGCAACTATGGCTACACCTTC.

This clonotype has a count of ten or more. V gene TRBV9 combines with J gene TRBJ2-1, with D perhaps matching TRBD2 (6 bases). This CDR3 has 13 residues. Trimming shortened V by 4 bases and J by 7 bases, and 12 bases separated the two germline ends. Germline loops: CDR1 SGDLS, CDR2 YYNGEE. The CDR3 loop is CASSSRRGNEQFF. In DNA, the CDR3 is TGTGCCAGCAGCTCCCGTCGGGGGAATGAGCAGTTCTTC. Full variable domain (rest looked up from reference TRBV9 and TRBJ2-1): DSGVTQTPKHLITATGQRVTLRCSPRSGDLSVYWYQQSLDQGLQFLIQYYNGEERAKGNILERFSAQQFPDLHSELNLSSLELGDSALYFCASSSRRGNEQFFGPGTRLTVL.

This clonotype was found many times. The gene calls are TRBV7-2 and TRBJ2-1; 8 bases map to TRBD2. The CDR3 is made up of 12 amino acids. Germline CDR1 SGHTA, CDR2 FQGNSA. J gave up 9 bases and V 5 bases, and 3 bases lay outside the gene matches. CDR3 residues: CASSRRGGEQFF. The CDR3 coding sequence is TGTGCCAGCAGCCGTCGGGGGGGTGAGCAGTTCTTC.

In its sample, this clonotype ranks as medium-sized. J is TRBJ1-2 and V is TRBV29-1, with a tentative D call TRBD1 (5 bases). V lost 4 bases and J lost 4, with 10 bases in between. The CDR3 is 12 amino acids. CDR1 and CDR2 (germline): SQVTM, ANQGSEA. In DNA form, the CDR3 reads TGCAGCGTTGGGGGGATGGGCTATGGCTACACCTTC. It yields the protein CSVGGMGYGYTF. The complete variable domain, with remaining parts taken from reference TRBV29-1 and TRBJ1-2, reads SAVISQKPSRDICQRGTSLTIQCQVDSQVTMMFWYRQQPGQSLTLIATANQGSEATYESGFVIDKFPISRPNLTFSTLTVSNMSPEDSSIYLCSVGGMGYGYTFGSGTRLTVV.

In this sample, this clonotype turned up many times. The rearrangement uses TRBV20-1 and TRBJ1-2; 8 nucleotides line up with TRBD1. V dropped 5 bases and J dropped 0; count of bases not matched to a gene: 8. The CDR3 is made up of 15 amino acids. CDR1 is DFQATT, CDR2 SNEGSKA, per germline (reference sequence). The CDR3, as DNA: TGCAGTGCTTCAGGGGGCGCGATCGCTAACTATGGCTACACCTTC. Its protein is CSASGGAIANYGYTF.